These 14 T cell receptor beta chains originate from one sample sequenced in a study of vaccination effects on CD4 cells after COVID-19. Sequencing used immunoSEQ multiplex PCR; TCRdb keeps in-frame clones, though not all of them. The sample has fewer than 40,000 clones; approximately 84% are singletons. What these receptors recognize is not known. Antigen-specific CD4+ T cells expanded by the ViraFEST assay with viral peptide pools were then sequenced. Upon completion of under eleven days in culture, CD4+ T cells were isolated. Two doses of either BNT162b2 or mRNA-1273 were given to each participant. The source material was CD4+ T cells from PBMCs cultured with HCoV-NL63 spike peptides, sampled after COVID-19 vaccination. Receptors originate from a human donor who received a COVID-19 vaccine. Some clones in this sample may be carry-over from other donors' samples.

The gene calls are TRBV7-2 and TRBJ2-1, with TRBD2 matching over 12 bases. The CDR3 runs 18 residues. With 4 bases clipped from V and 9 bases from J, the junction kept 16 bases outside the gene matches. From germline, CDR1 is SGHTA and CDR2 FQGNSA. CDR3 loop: CASSSIALLAGGPGEQFF. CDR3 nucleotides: TGTGCCAGCAGCTCCATTGCGCTCCTAGCGGGGGGGCCAGGTGAGCAGTTCTTC.

The CDR3 nucleotides read TGTGCCAGCAGCCTAAACAGCGGGGGGGAGGCAGATACGCAGTATTTT. As protein: CASSLNSGGEADTQYF. The chain uses TRBV7-3 and TRBJ2-3; 10 bases match TRBD2. CDR3 size: 16 residues. J lost 4 bases, V lost 5 bases, and 9 bases had no gene match. Germline lookup yields CDR1 SGHTA and CDR2 FQGTGA.

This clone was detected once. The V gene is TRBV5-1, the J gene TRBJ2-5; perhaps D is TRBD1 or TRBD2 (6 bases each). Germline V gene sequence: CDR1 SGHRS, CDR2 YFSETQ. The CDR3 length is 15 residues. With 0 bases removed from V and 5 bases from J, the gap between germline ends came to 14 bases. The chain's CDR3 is CASSLVTGREETQYF. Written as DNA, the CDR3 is TGCGCCAGCAGCTTGGTGACAGGTCGGGAGGAGACCCAGTACTTC.

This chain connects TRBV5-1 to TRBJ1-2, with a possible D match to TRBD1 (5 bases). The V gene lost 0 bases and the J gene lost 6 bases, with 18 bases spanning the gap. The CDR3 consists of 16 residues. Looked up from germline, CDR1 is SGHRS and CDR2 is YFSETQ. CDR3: CASSLDNSVGADGYTF. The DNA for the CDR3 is TGCGCCAGCAGCTTGGATAATAGCGTAGGGGCGGATGGCTACACCTTC.

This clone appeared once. This chain's CDR3 is CASSQNRDRVYEQYF. CDR3 in DNA: TGTGCCAGCAGCCAGAATAGGGACAGGGTCTACGAGCAGTACTTC. The chain joins TRBV3-1 (or the pseudogene TRBV3-2) to TRBJ2-7, with 9 bases lining up with TRBD1. Germline V gene data show CDR1 as LGHDT and CDR2 as YNNKEL (reference sequence). V was pared by 3 bases and J by 3 bases, with 6 bases of the junction left unmatched. The CDR3 is made up of 15 amino acids.

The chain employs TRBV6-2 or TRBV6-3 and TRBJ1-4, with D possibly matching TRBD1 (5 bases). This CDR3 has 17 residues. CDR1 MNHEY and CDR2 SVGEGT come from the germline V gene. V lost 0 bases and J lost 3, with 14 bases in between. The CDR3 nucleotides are TGTGCCAGCAGTTACTCGATTGCAGACAGATCTAATGAAAAACTGTTTTTT. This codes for CASSYSIADRSNEKLFF.

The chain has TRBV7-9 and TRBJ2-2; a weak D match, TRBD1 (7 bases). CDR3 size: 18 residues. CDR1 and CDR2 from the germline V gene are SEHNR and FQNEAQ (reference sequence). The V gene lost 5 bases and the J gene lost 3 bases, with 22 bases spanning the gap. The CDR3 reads CASSRDRDPWRDTGELFF. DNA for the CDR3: TGTGCCAGCAGCCGAGACAGGGACCCCTGGAGGGACACCGGGGAGCTGTTTTTT.

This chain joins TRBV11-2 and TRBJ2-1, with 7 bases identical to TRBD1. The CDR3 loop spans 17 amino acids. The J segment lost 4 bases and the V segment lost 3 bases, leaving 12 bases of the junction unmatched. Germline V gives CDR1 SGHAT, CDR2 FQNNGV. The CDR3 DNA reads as TGTGCCAGCAGCTTGCACGGGACAGCGCAACCATACAATGAGCAGTTCTTC. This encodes CASSLHGTAQPYNEQFF. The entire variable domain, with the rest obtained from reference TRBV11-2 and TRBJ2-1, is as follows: EAGVAQSPRYKIIEKRQSVAFWCNPISGHATLYWYQQILGQGPKLLIQFQNNGVVDDSQLPKDRFSAERLKGVDSTLKIQPAKLEDSAVYLCASSLHGTAQPYNEQFFGPGTRLTVL.

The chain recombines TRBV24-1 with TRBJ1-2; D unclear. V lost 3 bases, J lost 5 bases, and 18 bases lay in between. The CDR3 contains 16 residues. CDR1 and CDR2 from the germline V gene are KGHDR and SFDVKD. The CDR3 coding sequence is TGTGCCACCAGTGATCCAAGGACCGGTGAGGCATATGGCTACACCTTC. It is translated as CATSDPRTGEAYGYTF.

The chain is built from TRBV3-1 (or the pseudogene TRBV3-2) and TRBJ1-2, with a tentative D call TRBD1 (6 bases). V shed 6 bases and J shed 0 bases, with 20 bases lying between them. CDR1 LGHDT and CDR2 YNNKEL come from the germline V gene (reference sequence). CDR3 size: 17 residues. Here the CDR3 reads CASSYHGGPLANYGYTF. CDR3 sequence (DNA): TGTGCCAGCAGTTACCACGGGGGCCCTTTAGCTAACTATGGCTACACCTTC.

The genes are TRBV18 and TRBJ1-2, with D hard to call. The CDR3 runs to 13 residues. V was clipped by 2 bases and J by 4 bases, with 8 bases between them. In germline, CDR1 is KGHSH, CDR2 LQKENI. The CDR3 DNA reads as TGTGCCAGCTCACCAACCGAGCGCTATGGCTACACCTTC. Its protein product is CASSPTERYGYTF. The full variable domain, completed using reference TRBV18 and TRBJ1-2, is NAGVMQNPRHLVRRRGQEARLRCSPMKGHSHVYWYRQLPEEGLKFMVYLQKENIIDESGMPKERFSAEFPKEGPSILRIQQVVRGDSAAYFCASSPTERYGYTFGSGTRLTVV.

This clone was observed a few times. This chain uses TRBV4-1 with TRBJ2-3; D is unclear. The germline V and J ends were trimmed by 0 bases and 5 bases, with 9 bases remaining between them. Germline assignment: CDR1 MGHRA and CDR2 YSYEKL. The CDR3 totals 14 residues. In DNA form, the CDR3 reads TGCGCCAGCAGCCAAGATGAGAGCCAAGATACGCAGTATTTT. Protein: CASSQDESQDTQYF.

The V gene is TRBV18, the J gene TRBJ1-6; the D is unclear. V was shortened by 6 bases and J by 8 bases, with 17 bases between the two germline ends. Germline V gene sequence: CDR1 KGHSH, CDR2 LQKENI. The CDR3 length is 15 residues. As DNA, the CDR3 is TGTGCCAGCTCCTCCTCACATGGGTTTGATTCACCCCTCCACTTT. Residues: CASSSSHGFDSPLHF.

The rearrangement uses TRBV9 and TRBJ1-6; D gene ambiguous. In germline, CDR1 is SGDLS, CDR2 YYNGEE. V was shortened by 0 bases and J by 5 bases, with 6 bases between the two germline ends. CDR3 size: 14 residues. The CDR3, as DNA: TGTGCCAGCAGCGTAGGACTCAATAATTCACCCCTCCACTTT. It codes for CASSVGLNNSPLHF.